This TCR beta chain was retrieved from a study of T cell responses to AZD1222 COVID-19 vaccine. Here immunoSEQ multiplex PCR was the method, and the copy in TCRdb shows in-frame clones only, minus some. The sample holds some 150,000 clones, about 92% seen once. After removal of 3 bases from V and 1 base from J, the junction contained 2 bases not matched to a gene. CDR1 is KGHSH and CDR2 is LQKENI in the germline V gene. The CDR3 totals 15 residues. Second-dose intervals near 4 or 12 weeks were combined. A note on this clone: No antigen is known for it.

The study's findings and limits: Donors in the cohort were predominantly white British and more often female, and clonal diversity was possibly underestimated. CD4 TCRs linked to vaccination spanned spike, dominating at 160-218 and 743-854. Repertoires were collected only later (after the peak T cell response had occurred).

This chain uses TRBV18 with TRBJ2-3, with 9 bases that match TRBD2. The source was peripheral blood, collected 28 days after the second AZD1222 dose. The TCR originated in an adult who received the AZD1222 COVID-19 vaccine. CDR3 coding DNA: TGTGCCAGCTCACCGTCTAGCGGGGGCACAGATACGCAGTATTTT. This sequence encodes CASSPSSGGTDTQYF.